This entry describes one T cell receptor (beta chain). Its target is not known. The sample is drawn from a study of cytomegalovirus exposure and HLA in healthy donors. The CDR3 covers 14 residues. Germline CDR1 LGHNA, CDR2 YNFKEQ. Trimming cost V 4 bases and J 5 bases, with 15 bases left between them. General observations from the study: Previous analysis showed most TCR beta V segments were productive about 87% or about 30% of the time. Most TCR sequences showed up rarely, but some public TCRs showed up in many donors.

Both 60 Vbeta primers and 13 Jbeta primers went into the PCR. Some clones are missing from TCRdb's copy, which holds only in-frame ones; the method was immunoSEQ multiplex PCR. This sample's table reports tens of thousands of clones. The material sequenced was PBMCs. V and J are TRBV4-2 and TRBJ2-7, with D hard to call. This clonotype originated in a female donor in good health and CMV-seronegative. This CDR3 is CASSRIIDTNEQYF. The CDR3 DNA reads TGTGCCAGCAGCCGCATTATAGACACGAACGAGCAGTACTTC.